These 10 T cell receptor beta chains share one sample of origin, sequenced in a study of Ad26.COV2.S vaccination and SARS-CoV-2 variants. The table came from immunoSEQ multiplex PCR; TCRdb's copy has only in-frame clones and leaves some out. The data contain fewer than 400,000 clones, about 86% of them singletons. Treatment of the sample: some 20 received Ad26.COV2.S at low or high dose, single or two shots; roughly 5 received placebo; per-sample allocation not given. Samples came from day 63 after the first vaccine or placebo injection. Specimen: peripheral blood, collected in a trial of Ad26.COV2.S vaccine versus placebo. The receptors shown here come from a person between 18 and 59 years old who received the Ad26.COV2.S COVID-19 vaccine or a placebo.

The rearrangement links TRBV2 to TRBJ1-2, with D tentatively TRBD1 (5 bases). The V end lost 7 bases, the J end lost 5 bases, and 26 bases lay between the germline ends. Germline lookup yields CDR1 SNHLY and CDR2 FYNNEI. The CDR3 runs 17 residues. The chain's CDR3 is CASNGWTGAKEVYGYTF. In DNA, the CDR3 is TGTGCCAGCAACGGGTGGACTGGGGCTAAGGAGGTTTATGGCTACACCTTC.

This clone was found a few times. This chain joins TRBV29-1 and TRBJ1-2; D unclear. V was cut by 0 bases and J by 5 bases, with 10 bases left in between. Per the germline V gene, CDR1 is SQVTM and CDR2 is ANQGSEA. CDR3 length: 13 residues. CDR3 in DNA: TGCAGCGTTGAAGATATTTGGGAGTATGGCTACACCTTC. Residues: CSVEDIWEYGYTF.

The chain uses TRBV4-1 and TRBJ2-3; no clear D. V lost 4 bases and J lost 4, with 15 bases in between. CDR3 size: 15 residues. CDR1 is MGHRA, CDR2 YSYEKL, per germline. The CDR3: CASSLPSPFADTQYF. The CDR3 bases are TGCGCCAGCAGCCTGCCGAGCCCTTTTGCAGATACGCAGTATTTT.

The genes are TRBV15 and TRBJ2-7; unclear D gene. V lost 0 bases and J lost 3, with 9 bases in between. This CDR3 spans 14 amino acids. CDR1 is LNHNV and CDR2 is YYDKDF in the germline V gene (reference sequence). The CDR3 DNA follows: TGTGCCACCAGCAGAGATTTACAGAACTACGAGCAGTACTTC. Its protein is CATSRDLQNYEQYF.

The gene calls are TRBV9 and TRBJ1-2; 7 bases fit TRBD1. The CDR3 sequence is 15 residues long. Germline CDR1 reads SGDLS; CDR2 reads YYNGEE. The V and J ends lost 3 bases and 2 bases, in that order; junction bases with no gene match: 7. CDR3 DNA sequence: TGTGCCAGCAGCGCCAGGGGGGGAACAAACTATGGCTACACCTTC. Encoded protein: CASSARGGTNYGYTF.

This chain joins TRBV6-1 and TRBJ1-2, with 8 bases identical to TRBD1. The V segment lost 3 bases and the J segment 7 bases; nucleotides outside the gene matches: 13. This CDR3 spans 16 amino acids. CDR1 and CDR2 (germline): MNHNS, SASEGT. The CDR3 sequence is CASSDPTLDRARGYTF. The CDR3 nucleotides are TGTGCCAGCAGTGACCCAACCTTGGACAGGGCTCGTGGCTACACCTTC.

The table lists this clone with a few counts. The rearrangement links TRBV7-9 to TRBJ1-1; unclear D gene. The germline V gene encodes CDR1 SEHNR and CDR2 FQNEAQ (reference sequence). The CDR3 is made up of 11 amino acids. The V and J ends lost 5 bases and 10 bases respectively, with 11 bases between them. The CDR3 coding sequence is TGTGCCAGCAGCCACAAAGATGCAGCTTTCTTT. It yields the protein CASSHKDAAFF.

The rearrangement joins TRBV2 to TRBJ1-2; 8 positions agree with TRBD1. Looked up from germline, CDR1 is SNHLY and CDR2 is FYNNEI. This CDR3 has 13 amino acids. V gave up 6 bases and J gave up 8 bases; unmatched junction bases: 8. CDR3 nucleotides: TGTGCCAGCAGGGGGCAGGGGGCTTTGGGCTACACCTTC. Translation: CASRGQGALGYTF.

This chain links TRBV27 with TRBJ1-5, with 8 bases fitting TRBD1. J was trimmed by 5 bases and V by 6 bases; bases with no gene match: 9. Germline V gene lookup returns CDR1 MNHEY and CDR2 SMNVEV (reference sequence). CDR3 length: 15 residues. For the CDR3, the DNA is TGTGCCAGCAGACCCCGGACAGGGCCGCATCAGCCCCAGCATTTT. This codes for CASRPRTGPHQPQHF.

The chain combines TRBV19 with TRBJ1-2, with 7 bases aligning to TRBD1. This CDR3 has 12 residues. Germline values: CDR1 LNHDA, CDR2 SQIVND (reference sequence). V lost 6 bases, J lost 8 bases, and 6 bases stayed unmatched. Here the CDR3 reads CASSQGGWGYTF. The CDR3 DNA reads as TGTGCCAGTAGCCAAGGGGGCTGGGGCTACACCTTC.